This entry lists 5 T cell receptor beta chains sequenced from one sample in a study of memory CD4+ T cells and cytomegalovirus serostatus. The assay was immunoSEQ multiplex PCR, and TCRdb's table has in-frame clones only and misses some. The sample lists about 56,000 clones, about 68% occurring once. The sort gate was single viable CD3+CD4+CD8-CD45RO+ cells for memory CD4+ T cells. Sequenced material: memory CD4+ T cells from blood. These receptors all come from an adult in good health and CMV-seropositive.

This clone was detected a few times. V is TRBV4-1 and J is TRBJ2-2, with D uncertain. Trimming took off 4 bases at V and 2 bases at J, with 17 bases between the two ends. Per the germline V gene, CDR1 is MGHRA and CDR2 is YSYEKL. This CDR3 has 17 amino acids. Written as DNA, the CDR3 is TGCGCCAGCAGCCCCTCAACCTTAATGACCAACACCGGGGAGCTGTTTTTT. Protein sequence: CASSPSTLMTNTGELFF.

The V call is TRBV15, the J call TRBJ2-7; D is perhaps TRBD2 (6 bases). The V end lost 1 base, the J end lost 6 bases, and 19 bases lay between the germline ends. The CDR3 extends over 16 amino acids. Germline CDR1 reads LNHNV; CDR2 reads YYDKDF (reference sequence). CDR3 bases: TGTGCCACCAGCAGAGCCTTGTCTCAGGCCGGGAGCGAGCAGTACTTC. Amino acid sequence: CATSRALSQAGSEQYF.

The genes are TRBV29-1 and TRBJ1-2; the D is unclear. The CDR3 contains 10 residues. The V and J ends lost 7 bases and 13 bases respectively, with 16 bases between them. Germline assignment: CDR1 SQVTM and CDR2 ANQGSEA. CDR3 region: CSAGPSPSTF. In DNA, the CDR3 is TGCAGCGCTGGGCCCTCCCCCTCCACCTTC. Full variable domain (remainder filled in from reference TRBV29-1 and TRBJ1-2): SAVISQKPSRDICQRGTSLTIQCQVDSQVTMMFWYRQQPGQSLTLIATANQGSEATYESGFVIDKFPISRPNLTFSTLTVSNMSPEDSSIYLCSAGPSPSTFGSGTRLTVV.

V and J are TRBV5-4 and TRBJ1-2, with no clear D. CDR3 length: 13 amino acids. Trimming took off 4 bases at V and 5 bases at J, with 12 bases between the two ends. Germline assignment: CDR1 SGHNT and CDR2 YYREEE (reference sequence). CDR3 bases: TGTGCCAGCAGCAAGACTGAGGTATATGGCTACACCTTC. This encodes CASSKTEVYGYTF. The full variable domain, with the rest looked up from reference TRBV5-4 and TRBJ1-2, is ETGVTQSPTHLIKTRGQQVTLRCSSQSGHNTVSWYQQALGQGPQFIFQYYREEENGRGNFPPRFSGLQFPNYSSELNVNALELDDSALYLCASSKTEVYGYTFGSGTRLTVV.

This clone was seen only a few times. The chain recombines TRBV4-3 with TRBJ2-1; possibly TRBD2 for D (6 bases). V was trimmed by 0 bases and J by 0 bases, leaving 15 bases between them. CDR1 and CDR2 (germline): LGHNA, YSLEER. The CDR3 has 18 amino acids. CDR3 loop: CASSQDYAAGSSYNEQFF. CDR3 nucleotides: TGCGCCAGCAGCCAAGATTATGCGGCGGGGAGCTCCTACAATGAGCAGTTCTTC.